This T cell receptor beta chain is from a study of T cell clonality in common variable immunodeficiency. General study points: Reportedly, TCR beta sequences from common variable immunodeficiency showed fewer deletions and N-nucleotide insertions. TCRbeta clonality was increased in CVID versus healthy controls. CVID subjects shared fewer TCRbeta clones than healthy controls did.

The method was immunoSEQ multiplex PCR; TCRdb's version includes in-frame clones alone and lacks a portion of them. The sample includes 50,000 to 65,000 clones, none of them occurring once. This clone was seen many times. What it binds is unknown. The read ends 3 residues before the CDR3 terminus; that terminus is restored from the germline J gene. CDR1 is MNHNS and CDR2 is SASEGT in the germline V gene. Trimming removed 4 bases from V and 3 bases from J; junction bases left unmatched: 6. CDR3 length equals 16 residues. The sequence derives from a person between 18 and 75 years old in good health. The V call is TRBV6-1, the J call TRBJ2-3; 11 bases line up with TRBD2. The sample was peripheral blood mononuclear cells. The sequenced CDR3 bases are TGTGCCAGCAGTGCTCTCCCTAGCGGGGGGACAGATACG. It specifies CASSALPSGGTDT. The full CDR3 protein is CASSALPSGGTDTQYF.